These 8 T cell receptor beta chains share one sample of origin, sequenced in a study of tumor-infiltrating lymphocytes in primary liver carcinoma. The investigators made TCR beta cDNA from approximately 510 ng total RNA, using a constant-region primer. Library construction for TCR beta comprised three nested multiplex PCR rounds performed with slightly modified ARM-PCR. A C-beta reverse primer and TRBV1-TRBV30 forward primers served in each of the first two PCR rounds, at ten to eleven cycles apiece. From the multiplex PCR reads, TCRdb called clonotypes with MiXCR, one entry per CDR3 protein. The sample comprises about 99,000 distinct CDR3 sequences, over 55% of which are singletons, and over 9.5% rests with the top ten. Unsorted bulk tissue (20-30 mg) underwent RNA and DNA co-extraction. Sequencing was performed on liver tumor tissue from sampling region 5. Indicated subset: tumor region T5, tumor centre. The receptors were sampled from an older woman with primary liver carcinoma and hepatitis B virus infection.

This chain links TRBV11-2 with TRBJ2-1, with 10 positions matching TRBD1. The CDR3 is 16 residues long. Germline-derived CDR1 and CDR2 are SGHAT and FQNNGV. Here the CDR3 reads CVGSLLGTGAYNEQFF. The CDR3 coding sequence is TGTGTCGGCAGCTTACTAGGGACAGGGGCATACAATGAGCAGTTCTTC.

The chain is built from TRBV29-1 and TRBJ2-7; tentative D call: TRBD1 (5 bases). V dropped 8 bases and J dropped 4 bases, with 12 bases sitting between them. The CDR3 sequence is 11 residues long. CDR1 SQVTM and CDR2 ANQGSEA come from the germline V gene. CDR3 amino acids: CSFPSGYEQYF. The CDR3 DNA follows: TGCAGCTTCCCCTCAGGGTACGAGCAGTACTTC.

Note on this clonotype: A read error may account for a junction end that differs from germline. The J gene is TRBJ2-3, the V gene TRBV11-2; D possibly matches TRBD1 or TRBD2 (6 bases each). In germline, CDR1 is SGHAT, CDR2 FQNNGV. This CDR3 comprises 15 residues. The CDR3 region is CASRPPASRGDTHYF. CDR3 in DNA: TGTGCCAGTAGACCCCCTGCGAGTAGGGGGGATACGCACTATTTT.

About this clonotype itself: At one end the junction does not follow the germline gene, possibly because of a read error. The chain carries TRBV29-1 and TRBJ2-7; TRBD1 might be the D (5 bases). CDR3 length equals 14 residues. CDR1 and CDR2 from the germline V gene are SQVTM and ANQGSEA. The CDR3 region is CGVQNRGSYYEQYF. The CDR3 DNA reads TGCGGCGTCCAGAATAGGGGCAGTTATTACGAGCAGTATTTC.

In the case of this clonotype: An end of the junction does not agree with germline; a read error may underlie this. The genes are TRBV12-5 and TRBJ2-1, with D maybe TRBD1 (5 bases). The CDR3 sequence is 16 residues long. The V gene's germline CDR1 is LGHNT and CDR2 FRNRAP. The CDR3 protein is CASGPPGAGFYNQQLF. The CDR3 coding sequence is TGTGCTAGTGGGCCACCAGGAGCAGGGTTCTACAATCAGCAGCTCTTC.

The V and J genes are TRBV11-2 and TRBJ2-3; D is possibly TRBD2 (5 bases). The CDR3 runs 17 residues. V lost 1 base and J lost 0, with 14 bases in between. Germline values: CDR1 SGHAT, CDR2 FQNNGV. The CDR3 protein is CASSLAIGRMSTDTQYF. The CDR3 DNA follows: TGTGCCAGCAGCTTAGCAATAGGGAGAATGAGCACAGATACGCAGTATTTT.

This clonotype came up many times. The rearrangement joins TRBV12-3 or TRBV12-4 to TRBJ1-6, with D unresolved. V was clipped by 5 bases and J by 9 bases, with 14 bases between them. The CDR3 contains 14 residues. The CDR3 nucleotides are TGTGCCAGCAGTCCCCTGAGAGCGGCTTCACCCCTCCACTTT. Its translation is CASSPLRAASPLHF.

This clonotype was observed a single time. The CDR3 does not end in the conserved phenylalanine or tryptophan, so this is likely a read error. The CDR3, as DNA: TGTGTCAGCAGCTTAGAGAGCGGGAGTGAGAGTGAGCAGTTCTTA. This gives the protein CVSSLESGSESEQFL. V usage is TRBV11-2 and J usage is TRBJ2-1; TRBD2 aligns across 8 bases. The CDR3 contains 15 residues. From germline, CDR1 is SGHAT and CDR2 FQNNGV.